This passage covers 20 T cell receptor beta chains from one sample sequenced in a study of T cells in women clearing cervical HPV infection. Measured with immunoSEQ multiplex PCR; TCRdb has only the in-frame clones, and not every one. The table lists around 15,000 clones. The sequenced material came from blood buffy coat. The source is a woman aged 18-70 years with a cervical HPV16 infection that either progressed to CIN3+ or cleared (not recorded which).

About this clone: The sequence runs out 3 residues before the end of the CDR3; the remainder is reconstructed from the germline J gene. The rearrangement uses TRBV5-1 and TRBJ1-2, with D unclear. V lost 0 bases, J lost 3 bases, and 15 bases lay in between. CDR1 is SGHRS, CDR2 YFSETQ, per germline. The CDR3 length is 16 residues. The CDR3 DNA, read in part, is TGCGCCAGCAGCTTGGGAGCAAAGATCCACGACTATGGC. Translated, it gives CASSLGAKIHDYG. Given in full, the CDR3 is CASSLGAKIHDYGYTF.

With regard to this clone: The CDR3 end is not reached by the read, which stops 3 residues before it; the germline J gene fills it in. The chain has TRBV19 and TRBJ1-2; TRBD1 matches 9 bases. Germline CDR1 and CDR2: LNHDA and SQIVND (reference sequence). CDR3 length: 14 residues. Partial CDR3 DNA: TGTGCCAGTAGTGCATACGGACAGGGGCAAGGC. Protein product: CASSAYGQGQG. The full CDR3 protein is CASSAYGQGQGYTF.

Worth noting for this clone: The read comes to an end 3 residues before the CDR3 does, leaving the germline J gene to fill in the end. The rearrangement links TRBV2 to TRBJ1-4; no definite D call. Trimming took 6 bases from V and 0 from J, leaving 8 bases between them. The CDR3 consists of 14 residues. In germline, CDR1 is SNHLY, CDR2 FYNNEI. Partial CDR3 DNA: TGTGCCAGCAGGATGACAACAACTAATGAAAAA. Translating it yields CASRMTTTNEK. The CDR3 in its entirety is CASRMTTTNEKLFF.

Concerning this clone: The read ends 3 residues before the CDR3 terminus; that terminus is restored from the germline J gene. The chain recombines TRBV28 with TRBJ2-7, with 10 bases matching TRBD2. V lost 6 bases, J lost 3 bases, and 5 bases stayed unmatched. The CDR3 is 14 residues long. The germline CDR1 and CDR2 sequences are MDHEN and SYDVKM. This CDR3 is CASRLAGAFYEQYF. The covered CDR3 bases are TGTGCCAGCAGGCTAGCGGGAGCTTTCTACGAG.

Remarks on this clone: The CDR3 end is not reached by the read, which stops 3 residues before it; the germline J gene fills it in. The V and J genes are TRBV20-1 and TRBJ2-1; D may be TRBD2 (6 bases). Trimming took off 0 bases at V and 0 bases at J, with 12 bases between the two ends. Germline assignment: CDR1 DFQATT and CDR2 SNEGSKA (reference sequence). The CDR3 is made up of 16 amino acids. CDR3 loop: CSARDPGLPSYNEQFF. The sequenced CDR3 bases are TGCAGTGCTAGAGATCCGGGACTTCCCTCCTACAATGAG.

Concerning this clone itself: The read ends 3 residues shy of where the CDR3 ends; the end is completed using the germline J gene. The chain is built from TRBV19 and TRBJ1-6; D is possibly TRBD1 (5 bases). V lost 0 bases, J lost 6 bases, and 12 bases lay in between. The CDR3 runs to 16 residues. Germline V gives CDR1 LNHDA, CDR2 SQIVND (reference sequence). CDR3 region: CASSIDPAGFNSPLHF. The CDR3 bases that were read are TGTGCCAGTAGTATAGATCCGGCAGGGTTTAATTCACCC.

With respect to this clone: The read is 3 residues too short to cover the CDR3 end, so that end is filled in from the germline J gene. The chain carries TRBV2 and TRBJ1-1; unclear D gene. Germline CDR1 is SNHLY and CDR2 is FYNNEI. The CDR3 consists of 12 residues. The CDR3 sequence is CASSEDLRVAFF. The CDR3 bases that were read are TGTGCCAGCAGTGAGGACTTGAGGGTA. The entire variable domain, with the rest obtained from reference TRBV2 and TRBJ1-1, is as follows: EPEVTQTPSHQVTQMGQEVILRCVPISNHLYFYWYRQILGQKVEFLVSFYNNEISEKSEIFDDQFSVERPDGSNFTLKIRSTKLEDSAMYFCASSEDLRVAFFGQGTRLTVV.

The CDR3 here is CASSGTGGVYEQYF. The DNA read from the CDR3 is TGTGCCAGCTCCGGGACAGGGGGGGTCTACGAG. The chain is built from TRBV19 and TRBJ2-7; TRBD1 agrees at 11 bases. The observed sequence ends 3 residues before the CDR3 terminus, with the missing tail filled in from the germline J gene. This CDR3 region has 14 residues. The V segment lost 9 bases and the J segment 3 bases; nucleotides outside the gene matches: 7. Per germline, CDR1 LNHDA and CDR2 SQIVND (reference sequence).

As concerns this clone: The sequenced fragment ends 3 residues before the CDR3 boundary, so the rest is inferred from the germline J gene. The chain carries TRBV19 and TRBJ1-5, with 8 bases identical to TRBD1. The CDR3 length is 16 residues. Germline V gene data show CDR1 as LNHDA and CDR2 as SQIVND (reference sequence). The ends lost 1 base at V and 8 bases at J; junction bases unmatched: 10. The DNA read from the CDR3 is TGTGCCAGTAGTATAGGGGGACAGGTGGGGGGTAAGCCC. It encodes CASSIGGQVGGKP. The entire CDR3 sequence reads CASSIGGQVGGKPQHF.

To note about this clone: The read ends 3 residues before the CDR3 terminus; that terminus is restored from the germline J gene. The chain employs TRBV6-1 and TRBJ1-4, with TRBD1 matching 9 bases. The junction had 6 bases not matched to a gene; V was cut back by 2 bases and J by 8 bases. Germline V gene data show CDR1 as MNHNS and CDR2 as SASEGT. There are 15 residues in the CDR3. CDR3 DNA, as far as it was read: TGTGCCAGCAGTGAACCGGGACAGGGCGGGGAAAAA. It is translated as CASSEPGQGGEK. The entire CDR3 is CASSEPGQGGEKLFF.

With regard to this clone: The read gets to within 3 residues of the CDR3 end, and the germline J gene fills in the rest. The rearrangement links TRBV2 to TRBJ2-4; the D call may be TRBD1 or TRBD2 (5 bases each). This CDR3 spans 13 amino acids. Germline lookup yields CDR1 SNHLY and CDR2 FYNNEI. Trimming removed 7 bases at V and 6 bases at J, with 13 bases between. Partial CDR3 DNA: TGTGCCAGCATCCAGGGCGAGGGAAACATT. Protein: CASIQGEGNI. The complete CDR3 protein is CASIQGEGNIQYF.

With regard to this clone: The CDR3 extends 3 residues past the end of the read, so its final part is completed from the germline J gene. The V call is TRBV7-9, the J call TRBJ1-5; tentative D call: TRBD1 (5 bases). Germline CDR1 reads SEHNR; CDR2 reads FQNEAQ (reference sequence). The CDR3 is made up of 12 amino acids. Trimming left V 5 bases short and J 5 bases short, with 7 bases between. The sequenced CDR3 bases are TGTGCCAGCAGCATACAGGATCAGCCC. Translating gives CASSIQDQP. The entire CDR3 is CASSIQDQPQHF.

With regard to this clone: The CDR3 end is not reached by the read, which stops 3 residues before it; the germline J gene fills it in. The chain carries TRBV20-1 and TRBJ1-1; 7 nucleotides line up with TRBD1. CDR1 and CDR2 from the germline V gene are DFQATT and SNEGSKA (reference sequence). Losses at the gene ends were 3 bases for V and 6 bases for J; bases not matched to a gene: 13. The CDR3 has 15 amino acids. CDR3 DNA, as far as it was read: TGCAGTGCTAGCGGCGACAGGGTCGAACTCCCTGAA. Protein product: CSASGDRVELPE. The full CDR3 protein is CSASGDRVELPEAFF.

Note on this clone: With the read ending 3 residues before the CDR3 end, the germline J gene is used to fill in that end. The V and J genes are TRBV4-2 and TRBJ2-6; D is uncertain. V gave up 4 bases and J gave up 2 bases, with 3 bases separating them. The CDR3 is made up of 13 amino acids. Germline lookup yields CDR1 LGHNA and CDR2 YNFKEQ. CDR3 DNA (partial): TGTGCCAGCAGCCCTCCTGGGGCCAACGTC. The encoded protein is CASSPPGANV. The complete CDR3 sequence is CASSPPGANVLTF.

For this clone: The CDR3 extends 3 residues past the end of the read, so its final part is completed from the germline J gene. V gene TRBV2 combines with J gene TRBJ2-2, with TRBD1 identical over 8 bases. Germline V gene sequence: CDR1 SNHLY, CDR2 FYNNEI. The V and J ends lost 5 bases and 5 bases, in that order; junction bases with no gene match: 7. The CDR3 length is 15 residues. The sequenced part of the CDR3 DNA is TGTGCCAGCAGTCAGAGGACAGGGCTAACCGGGGAG. It translates to CASSQRTGLTGE. In full, the CDR3 reads CASSQRTGLTGELFF.

On this clone: The CDR3 end is not reached by the read, which stops 3 residues before it; the germline J gene fills it in. The chain recombines TRBV20-1 with TRBJ2-7, with a weak D call TRBD1 (5 bases). The germline V and J ends were trimmed by 7 bases and 6 bases, with 13 bases remaining between them. The germline V gene has CDR1 DFQATT and CDR2 SNEGSKA (reference sequence). This CDR3 has 11 amino acids. The CDR3 sequence is CSGGSLVEQYF. The CDR3 bases that were read are TGCAGTGGGGGCAGTCTAGTCGAG.

Of note for this clone: The read ends 3 residues before the CDR3 terminus; that terminus is restored from the germline J gene. The chain couples TRBV10-3 to TRBJ1-6, with 7 bases fitting TRBD1. CDR3 length: 13 amino acids. Germline CDR1 ENHRY, CDR2 SYGVKD. The CDR3: CAINNRQGTTLHF. The sequenced part of the CDR3 DNA is TGTGCCATCAATAACCGACAGGGAACGACC.

As regards this clone: The CDR3 end falls 3 residues outside the read, so it is completed with the germline J gene. The same CDR3 arises from other DNA sequences in this sample as well. J is TRBJ1-5 and V is TRBV2; 7 nucleotides align to TRBD1. The CDR3 covers 16 residues. J lost 1 base, V lost 5 bases, and 8 bases had no gene match. Per germline, CDR1 SNHLY and CDR2 FYNNEI. The DNA read from the CDR3 is TGTGCCAGCAGTCGACAGGGAGGAAGGAGCAATCAGCCC. Amino acid sequence: CASSRQGGRSNQP. The entire CDR3 protein is CASSRQGGRSNQPQHF.

Regarding this clone: The CDR3 end lies 3 residues beyond the end of the read and is filled in from the germline J gene. The chain carries TRBV6-2 or TRBV6-3 and TRBJ2-3; 8 nucleotides line up with TRBD2. Germline loops: CDR1 MNHEY, CDR2 SVGEGT. Trimming cost V 2 bases and J 4 bases; bases outside gene matches: 8. The CDR3 has 16 amino acids. CDR3 DNA (partial): TGTGCCAGCAGTTACATCGGGGGGGGGCAATCAGATACG. Its translation is CASSYIGGGQSDT. The complete CDR3 protein is CASSYIGGGQSDTQYF.

Comments on this clone: The CDR3 extends 3 residues past the end of the read, so its final part is completed from the germline J gene. The rearrangement uses TRBV7-3 and TRBJ2-1; 12 bases are shared with TRBD2. Germline CDR1 is SGHTA and CDR2 is FQGTGA. V dropped 5 bases and J dropped 7; count of bases not matched to a gene: 6. CDR3 length: 15 residues. Partial CDR3 DNA: TGTGCCAGCAGCCCGACTAGCGGGGGAGGAAATGAG. Translation gives CASSPTSGGGNE. The whole CDR3 sequence is CASSPTSGGGNEQFF.